This T cell receptor beta chain was found in a study of blood T cells in healthy people across ages. Findings of the study overall: Any conclusive comparison of naive versus antigen-experienced cells was prevented by using unsorted PBMCs.

Through a sample-barcoded 5' primer and a J-beta primer mix, a second PCR was run for roughly 6 to 12 cycles. Individual samples furnished no less than 3 million CDR3-containing paired-end reads apiece. TCRdb re-called the 5' RACE reads through MiXCR, storing one row per CDR3 protein. The sample comprises about 800,000 distinct CDR3 sequences, roughly 50% of which are singletons, and 20% to 25% rests with the top ten. This clonotype was observed a handful of times. The antigen remains unidentified. Per-sample yields of isolated PBMCs were at least 6 million. Total RNA was isolated from each sample in quantities of at least 5 micrograms. V lost 5 bases to trimming and J lost 5 bases; unmatched junction nucleotides: 7. The germline CDR1 and CDR2 sequences are SGHAT and FQDESV (reference sequence). CDR3 length equals 16 residues.

Sequencing was done on a sample of blood. The clonotype originates from a man aged 25-45 years in good health. The chain couples TRBV11-1 to TRBJ2-3, with 13 nucleotides matching TRBD2. DNA for the CDR3: TGTGCCAGCAGCCCGACTAGCGGGAGGTTCGGAGATACGCAGTATTTT. It is translated as CASSPTSGRFGDTQYF.